Included here is one T cell receptor (beta chain) sequence, with context. Its antigen is unidentified. Per germline, CDR1 GTSNPN and CDR2 SVGIG (reference sequence). There are 13 residues in the CDR3. V lost 3 bases and J lost 5, with 11 bases in between. The data belong to a study of cytomegalovirus exposure and HLA in healthy donors. Study observations and caveats: Cytomegalovirus-associated status was assigned to some 180 TCR beta chains.

The primer mix had 60 Vbeta and 13 Jbeta primers. The protocol was immunoSEQ multiplex PCR, while the TCRdb copy is restricted to in-frame clones and leaves out a portion. Of 150,000 or so clones listed, around two thirds are singletons. Healthy bone marrow donors supplied every sample. The receptor's source is a woman aged 18-29 years in good health and CMV-seronegative. Input material: PBMCs. V usage is TRBV30 and J usage is TRBJ2-1, with a weak D call TRBD2 (6 bases). In DNA, the CDR3 is TGTGCCTGGAGCGCGGGATTAAACAATGAGCAGTTCTTC. Translated: CAWSAGLNNEQFF.